Reported below is one TCR beta chain. What it binds is not known. These data are taken from a study of post-analysis software for immune sequencing data. Overall study findings and caveats: Normalized Chao1 diversity was significantly lower in multiple sclerosis patients than in controls. Four or five TRBV segments were significantly more frequent in patients than in controls. TRBV5-6, TRBV5-1 and TRBV20-1 were among these segments.

cDNA libraries of TCR beta carried unique molecular identifiers. From around 1 to 10 million T cells, hundreds of thousands of cDNA molecules were obtained. TCRdb passed the PCR reads through MiXCR, listing each CDR3 protein once. The sample lists approximately 350,000 distinct CDR3 sequences, around 33% occurring once. The germline CDR1 and CDR2 sequences are SNHLY and FYNNEI. The germline V and J ends were trimmed by 7 bases and 9 bases, with 15 bases remaining between them. This CDR3 has 12 amino acids. The clonotype was recovered from a girl aged 10-17 years with multiple sclerosis. The chain combines TRBV2 with TRBJ1-2; unclear D gene. The sequencing sample was made of blood. In nucleotides, the CDR3 is TGTGCCAGCAATCCGGACCCTCGGAGCTACACCTTC. Translated: CASNPDPRSYTF.